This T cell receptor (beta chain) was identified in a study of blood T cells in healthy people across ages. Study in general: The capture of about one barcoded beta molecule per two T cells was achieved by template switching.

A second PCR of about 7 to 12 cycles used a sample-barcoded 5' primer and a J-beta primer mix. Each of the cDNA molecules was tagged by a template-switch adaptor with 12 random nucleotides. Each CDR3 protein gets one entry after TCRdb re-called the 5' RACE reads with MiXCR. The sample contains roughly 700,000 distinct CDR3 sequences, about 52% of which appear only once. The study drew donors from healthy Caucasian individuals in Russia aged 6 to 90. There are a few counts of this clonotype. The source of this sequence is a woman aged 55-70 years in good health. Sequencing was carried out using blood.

This CDR3 is CASSLSLTSGTYEQYF. CDR3 nucleotides: TGTGCCAGCAGTTTATCCCTTACTAGCGGGACTTACGAGCAGTACTTC. The chain combines TRBV27 with TRBJ2-7; 10 nucleotides line up with TRBD2. The germline gives CDR1 MNHEY, CDR2 SMNVEV (reference sequence). The junction had 6 bases not matched to a gene; V was cut back by 0 bases and J by 4 bases. The CDR3 covers 16 residues.